What follows are 25 T cell receptor beta chains derived from one specimen sequenced in a study of blood T cell repertoires in COVID-19. Libraries were prepared by immunoSEQ multiplex PCR; TCRdb keeps only in-frame clonotypes and omits some of them. Among 200,000 to 250,000 clones listed, 80% to 85% were seen once. Sequencing used peripheral blood. The receptors originated from an elderly woman with active or convalescent COVID-19.

The V call is TRBV9, the J call TRBJ1-2; possible D gene TRBD1, 6 bases. CDR1 is SGDLS, CDR2 YYNGEE, per germline. CDR3 length: 14 residues. The ends were cut back, 6 bases at V and 1 base at J, with 13 bases in the middle. DNA for the CDR3: TGTGCCAGCAATCCTCAGGGGATTAACTATGGCTACACCTTC. Protein sequence: CASNPQGINYGYTF.

This sequence joins TRBV6-5 and TRBJ2-1; 14 bases are shared with TRBD2. This CDR3 spans 15 amino acids. Germline lookup yields CDR1 MNHEY and CDR2 SVGAGI. Trimming removed 2 bases from V and 9 bases from J; junction bases left unmatched: 3. In nucleotides, the CDR3 is TGTGCCAGCAGTTACGGGACTAGCGGGAGAATTGAGCAGTTCTTC. Encoded protein: CASSYGTSGRIEQFF.

This clone appeared once. The chain links TRBV2 to TRBJ1-4, with D hard to call. This CDR3 is 14 amino acids long. The germline gives CDR1 SNHLY, CDR2 FYNNEI. The V and J ends lost 5 bases and 3 bases respectively, with 10 bases between them. The CDR3 loop is CASSLTRPNEKLFF. The CDR3 DNA follows: TGTGCCAGCAGTCTGACACGTCCTAATGAAAAACTGTTTTTT.

This sequence joins TRBV10-3 and TRBJ2-1; 8 bases agree with TRBD2. CDR3 length: 15 residues. The ends lost 0 bases at V and 3 bases at J; junction bases unmatched: 1. CDR1 is ENHRY, CDR2 SYGVKD, per germline. The DNA for the CDR3 is TGTGCCATCAGTGAGTCCGCGGGAGGCTACAATGAGCAGTTCTTC. This codes for CAISESAGGYNEQFF.

There are a few counts of this clone. A read error may account for a junction end that differs from germline. The V call is TRBV2, the J call TRBJ2-7; 11 bases fit TRBD1. The CDR3 runs to 13 residues. Germline lookup yields CDR1 SNHLY and CDR2 FYNNEI. The CDR3 region is CASSEALGGQGGF. The DNA for the CDR3 is TGTGCCAGCAGTGAAGCCCTGGGGGGACAGGGGGGTTTC.

The chain has TRBV14 and TRBJ2-7; no clear D. The germline V gene has CDR1 SGHDN and CDR2 FVKESK. This CDR3 region has 11 residues. Trimming took off 3 bases at V and 2 bases at J, with 2 bases between the two ends. CDR3: CASSHAYEQYF. CDR3 bases: TGTGCCAGCAGCCACGCCTACGAGCAGTACTTC.

V is TRBV18 and J is TRBJ1-1, with TRBD1 matching over 7 bases. Germline V lookup: CDR1 KGHSH, CDR2 LQKENI. CDR3 length: 15 residues. V dropped 2 bases and J dropped 3; count of bases not matched to a gene: 6. CDR3 sequence: CASSPTGTADTEAFF. The CDR3, as DNA: TGTGCCAGCTCACCAACCGGGACAGCGGACACTGAAGCTTTCTTT.

The V gene is TRBV29-1, the J gene TRBJ2-1; a possible D gene is TRBD1 (6 bases). Between the trimmed V and J ends, which lost 7 bases and 0 bases, there was a span of 13 bases. From germline, CDR1 is SQVTM and CDR2 ANQGSEA. The CDR3 runs 14 residues. Here the CDR3 reads CSARTVSSYNEQFF. The CDR3 DNA follows: TGCAGCGCTCGGACAGTAAGCTCCTACAATGAGCAGTTCTTC.

The V call is TRBV19, the J call TRBJ2-3, with a possible D match to TRBD1 (5 bases). There are 15 residues in the CDR3. Germline values: CDR1 LNHDA, CDR2 SQIVND (reference sequence). Trimming stripped 3 bases from V and 1 base from J, with 11 bases between. CDR3 residues: CASSILDSRTDTQYF. For the CDR3, the DNA is TGTGCCAGTAGTATCCTCGACAGTCGCACAGATACGCAGTATTTT.

This clone came up a few times. The rearrangement links TRBV19 to TRBJ1-5; 7 positions agree with TRBD1. V lost 8 bases, J lost 2 bases, and 6 bases stayed unmatched. Germline CDR1 is LNHDA and CDR2 is SQIVND (reference sequence). The CDR3 consists of 14 residues. CDR3 residues: CASEHRGRNQPQHF. The CDR3 DNA follows: TGTGCCAGTGAACACAGGGGACGCAATCAGCCCCAGCATTTT.

The rearrangement joins TRBV10-3 to TRBJ2-5, with TRBD2 matching 9 bases. Germline CDR1 is ENHRY and CDR2 is SYGVKD. V shed 10 bases, J shed 1 base, and the junction held 19 bases outside the gene matches. CDR3 size: 18 residues. The CDR3 nucleotides read TGTGCCACCGGGGGGCCGGACGTCGGACTAGCGACCCAAGAGACCCAGTACTTC. This sequence encodes CATGGPDVGLATQETQYF.

V is TRBV24-1 and J is TRBJ1-1; D is possibly TRBD1 (5 bases). CDR3 length: 14 residues. Germline CDR1 KGHDR, CDR2 SFDVKD. Trimming took off 3 bases at V and 7 bases at J, with 14 bases between the two ends. The CDR3 DNA reads as TGTGCCACCAGTGATATCCACCCAGACAGTGAAGCTTTCTTT. Translating gives CATSDIHPDSEAFF.

The V call is TRBV19, the J call TRBJ1-5; D not resolved. Deletions cut 4 bases from V and 7 bases from J, with 8 bases between. CDR3 length equals 12 residues. Germline V lookup: CDR1 LNHDA, CDR2 SQIVND (reference sequence). The CDR3 region is CASSTTTQPQHF. Written as DNA, the CDR3 is TGTGCCAGTAGTACAACCACACAGCCCCAGCATTTT.

This chain joins TRBV3-1 (or the pseudogene TRBV3-2) and TRBJ1-5; TRBD1 matches 8 bases. CDR3 length equals 15 residues. Germline CDR1 reads LGHDT; CDR2 reads YNNKEL (reference sequence). V lost 5 bases, J lost 4 bases, and 7 bases stayed unmatched. The CDR3 protein is CASSSQGQGNQPQHF. The CDR3 bases are TGTGCCAGCAGCTCTCAAGGACAGGGTAATCAGCCCCAGCATTTT.

This chain uses TRBV4-3 with TRBJ1-2; 8 bases align to TRBD1. The germline V gene encodes CDR1 LGHNA and CDR2 YSLEER. This CDR3 comprises 16 residues. With 4 bases clipped from V and 6 bases from J, the junction kept 13 bases outside the gene matches. CDR3 in DNA: TGCGCCAGCAGCCGAGCCCGACAGGGGTTGAGCGATGGCTACACCTTC. This encodes CASSRARQGLSDGYTF.

The rearrangement links TRBV5-4 to TRBJ2-7, with 9 bases lining up with TRBD2. The CDR3 loop spans 16 amino acids. Germline-derived CDR1 and CDR2 are SGHNT and YYREEE (reference sequence). Losses at the gene ends were 4 bases for V and 1 base for J; bases not matched to a gene: 9. The CDR3 nucleotides are TGTGCCAGCAGCCTAGTGAGTACTAGCGGGTCCTACGAGCAGTACTTC. Translation gives CASSLVSTSGSYEQYF.

The gene calls are TRBV2 and TRBJ2-1; D unresolved. Germline values: CDR1 SNHLY, CDR2 FYNNEI. Between the trimmed V and J ends, which lost 2 bases and 4 bases, there was a span of 9 bases. CDR3 size: 14 residues. The CDR3 loop reads CASSENRNYNEQFF. The CDR3 bases are TGTGCCAGCAGTGAAAACAGAAATTACAATGAGCAGTTCTTC. The full variable domain, in which reference TRBV2 and TRBJ2-1 provide the parts outside the CDR3, is EPEVTQTPSHQVTQMGQEVILRCVPISNHLYFYWYRQILGQKVEFLVSFYNNEISEKSEIFDDQFSVERPDGSNFTLKIRSTKLEDSAMYFCASSENRNYNEQFFGPGTRLTVL.

The V call is TRBV28, the J call TRBJ1-1, with 9 bases lining up with TRBD1. V lost 7 bases to trimming and J lost 5 bases; unmatched junction nucleotides: 11. The CDR3 covers 15 residues. The V gene's germline CDR1 is MDHEN and CDR2 SYDVKM. The DNA of the CDR3 is TGTGCCAGCACCAAAAACAGGGGGCGAGGGACTGAAGCTTTCTTT. It translates to CASTKNRGRGTEAFF.

This clone has only one observation. The CDR3 DNA is TGCGCCAGCAGCCACTCGGACAGGGGTACTGAAGCTTTCTTT. As protein: CASSHSDRGTEAFF. The rearrangement links TRBV4-3 to TRBJ1-1; the match to TRBD1 covers 9 bases. CDR3 size: 14 residues. Germline V gene sequence: CDR1 LGHNA, CDR2 YSLEER. V lost 3 bases, J lost 5 bases, and 4 bases stayed unmatched.

This rearrangement joins TRBV2 to TRBJ2-3, with a weak D call TRBD2 (6 bases). CDR3 length equals 14 residues. Germline values: CDR1 SNHLY, CDR2 FYNNEI. V lost 7 bases to trimming and J lost 4 bases, with 15 bases between them. CDR3 DNA: TGTGCCAGCAAGGGGACGGGAGAGGCAGATACGCAGTATTTT. Translation: CASKGTGEADTQYF. The full variable domain, rest sourced from reference TRBV2 and TRBJ2-3, is EPEVTQTPSHQVTQMGQEVILRCVPISNHLYFYWYRQILGQKVEFLVSFYNNEISEKSEIFDDQFSVERPDGSNFTLKIRSTKLEDSAMYFCASKGTGEADTQYFGPGTRLTVL.

The J gene is TRBJ1-5, the V gene TRBV19; D unclear. V lost 2 bases, J lost 2 bases, and 10 bases lay in between. Germline CDR1 is LNHDA and CDR2 is SQIVND (reference sequence). This CDR3 has 15 amino acids. CDR3 nucleotides: TGTGCCAGTAGTATATCAGGATCGGGCAATCAGCCCCAGCATTTT. Translated, it gives CASSISGSGNQPQHF.

This clone was observed a single time. This chain connects TRBV6-2 or TRBV6-3 to TRBJ1-1, with D unclear. The V end lost 4 bases, the J end lost 4 bases, and 10 bases lay between the germline ends. Germline values: CDR1 MNHEY, CDR2 SVGEGT. The CDR3 loop spans 13 amino acids. CDR3 DNA: TGTGCCAGCAGTTCGACACGATCCACTGAAGCTTTCTTT. As protein: CASSSTRSTEAFF.

V gene TRBV7-6 combines with J gene TRBJ1-1, with 11 bases matching TRBD1. Germline loops: CDR1 SGHVS, CDR2 FNYEAQ. The junction had 2 bases not matched to a gene; V was cut back by 1 base and J by 1 base. CDR3 length: 16 amino acids. The CDR3 is CASSLGGTGGNTEAFF. The CDR3 DNA reads as TGTGCCAGCAGCTTAGGTGGGACAGGGGGGAACACTGAAGCTTTCTTT.

V and J are TRBV18 and TRBJ2-7; TRBD1 matches 7 bases. The CDR3 has 16 amino acids. J gave up 5 bases and V 3 bases, and 13 bases lay outside the gene matches. From germline, CDR1 is KGHSH and CDR2 LQKENI. CDR3 region: CASSPRPATGYDEQYF. Here the CDR3 DNA reads TGTGCCAGCTCACCTCGACCCGCGACAGGGTACGACGAGCAGTACTTC. Filled out from reference TRBV18 and TRBJ2-7, the complete variable domain reads NAGVMQNPRHLVRRRGQEARLRCSPMKGHSHVYWYRQLPEEGLKFMVYLQKENIIDESGMPKERFSAEFPKEGPSILRIQQVVRGDSAAYFCASSPRPATGYDEQYFGPGTRLTVT.

This clone is medium-sized in the sample. V usage is TRBV7-8 and J usage is TRBJ2-7; 8 bases line up with TRBD1. Trimming cost V 1 base and J 5 bases; bases outside gene matches: 7. In germline, CDR1 is SGHVS, CDR2 FQNEAQ. The CDR3 covers 15 residues. The CDR3, as DNA: TGTGCCAGCAGCTTAGAAGGACAGGGCGGCCACGAGCAGTACTTC. Translation gives CASSLEGQGGHEQYF.